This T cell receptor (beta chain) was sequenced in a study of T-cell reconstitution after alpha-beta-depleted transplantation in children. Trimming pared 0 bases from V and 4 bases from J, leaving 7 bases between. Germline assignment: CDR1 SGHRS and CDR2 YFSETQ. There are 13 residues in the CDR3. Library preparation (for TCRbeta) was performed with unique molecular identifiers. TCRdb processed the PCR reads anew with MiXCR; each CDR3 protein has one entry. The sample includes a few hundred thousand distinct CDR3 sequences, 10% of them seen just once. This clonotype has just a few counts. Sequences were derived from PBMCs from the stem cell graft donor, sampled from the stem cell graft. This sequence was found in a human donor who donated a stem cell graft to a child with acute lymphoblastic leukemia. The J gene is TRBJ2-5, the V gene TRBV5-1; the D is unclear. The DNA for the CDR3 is TGCGCCAGCAGCTTGGGCGAGGTAGAGACCCAGTACTTC. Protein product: CASSLGEVETQYF. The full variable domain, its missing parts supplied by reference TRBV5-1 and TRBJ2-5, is KAGVTQTPRYLIKTRGQQVTLSCSPISGHRSVSWYQQTPGQGLQFLFEYFSETQRNKGNFPGRFSGRQFSNSRSEMNVSTLELGDSALYLCASSLGEVETQYFGPGTRLLVL.